This T cell receptor (beta chain) stems from a study of blood T cell repertoires in COVID-19. Study overall: COVID-19 samples from acute and convalescent phases originated in the United States, Italy and Spain. PBMCs, B-cell-depleted T cells, or T cells were the source of the cDNA or gDNA that made up the material.

Original methodology: Amplified reference gene primers provided the basis for estimating nucleated cell counts. Only in-frame clones appear in the TCRdb table, and some are missing; sequencing was by immunoSEQ multiplex PCR. For V, J and clone size, that table is used; D and trimming come from the DNA. The data contain 150,000 or so clones, 80% to 90% of them singletons. CDR1 is PRHDT and CDR2 is FYEKMQ in the germline V gene (reference sequence). With 0 bases removed from V and 0 bases from J, the gap between germline ends came to 9 bases. This CDR3 has 15 amino acids. This receptor was obtained from a human donor in a cohort sampled during active COVID-19. Sequencing used peripheral blood. The chain uses TRBV13 and TRBJ2-7; a possible D gene is TRBD2 (7 bases). This CDR3 reads CASSLGRGHSYEQYF. The CDR3 nucleotides are TGTGCCAGCAGCTTAGGGCGGGGGCACTCCTACGAGCAGTACTTC.